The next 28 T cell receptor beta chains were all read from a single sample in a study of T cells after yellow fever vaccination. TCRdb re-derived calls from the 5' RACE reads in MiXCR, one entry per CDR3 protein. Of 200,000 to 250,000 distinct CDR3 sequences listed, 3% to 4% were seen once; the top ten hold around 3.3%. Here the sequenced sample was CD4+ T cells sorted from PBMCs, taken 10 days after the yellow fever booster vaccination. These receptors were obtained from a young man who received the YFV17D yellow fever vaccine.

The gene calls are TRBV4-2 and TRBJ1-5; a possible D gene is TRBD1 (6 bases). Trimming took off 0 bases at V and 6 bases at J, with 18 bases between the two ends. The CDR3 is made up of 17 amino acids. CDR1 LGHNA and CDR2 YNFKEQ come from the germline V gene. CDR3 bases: TGTGCCAGCAGCCAAGATCCGGGCAGGGGTGCGGGTCAGCCCCAGCATTTT. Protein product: CASSQDPGRGAGQPQHF.

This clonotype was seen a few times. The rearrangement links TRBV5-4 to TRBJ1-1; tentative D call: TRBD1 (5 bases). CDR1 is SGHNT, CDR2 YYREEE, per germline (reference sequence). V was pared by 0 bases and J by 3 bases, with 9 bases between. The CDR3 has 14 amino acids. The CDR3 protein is CASSLVGVYTEAFF. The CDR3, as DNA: TGTGCCAGCAGCTTGGTGGGGGTCTACACTGAAGCTTTCTTT.

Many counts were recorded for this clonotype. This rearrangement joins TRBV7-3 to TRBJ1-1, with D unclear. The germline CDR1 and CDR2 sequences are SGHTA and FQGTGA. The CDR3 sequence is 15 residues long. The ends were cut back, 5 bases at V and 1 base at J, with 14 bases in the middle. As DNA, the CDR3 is TGTGCCAGCAGCCCCCCATTGGCGGCGAACACTGAAGCTTTCTTT. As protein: CASSPPLAANTEAFF.

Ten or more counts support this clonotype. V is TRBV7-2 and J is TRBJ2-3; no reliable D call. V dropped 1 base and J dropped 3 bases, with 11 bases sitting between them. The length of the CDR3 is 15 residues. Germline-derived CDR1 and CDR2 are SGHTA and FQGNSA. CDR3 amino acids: CASSLDGGWTDTQYF. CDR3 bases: TGTGCCAGCAGCTTAGACGGTGGTTGGACAGATACGCAGTATTTT.

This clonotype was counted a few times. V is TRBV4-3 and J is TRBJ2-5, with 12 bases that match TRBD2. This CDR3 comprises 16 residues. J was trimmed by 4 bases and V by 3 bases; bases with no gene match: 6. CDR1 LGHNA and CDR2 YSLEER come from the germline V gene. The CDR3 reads CASSQTPTSGRETQYF. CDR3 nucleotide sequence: TGCGCCAGCAGCCAGACCCCGACTAGCGGGAGAGAGACCCAGTACTTC.

The CDR3 nucleotides read TGCAGTGCTAGAGCCGTCGGGCGGGGGTACACAGATACGCAGTATTTT. Its protein product is CSARAVGRGYTDTQYF. The J gene is TRBJ2-3, the V gene TRBV20-1; TRBD2 matches 7 bases. Germline lookup yields CDR1 DFQATT and CDR2 SNEGSKA (reference sequence). After removal of 1 base from V and 2 bases from J, the junction contained 9 bases not matched to a gene. This CDR3 has 16 amino acids.

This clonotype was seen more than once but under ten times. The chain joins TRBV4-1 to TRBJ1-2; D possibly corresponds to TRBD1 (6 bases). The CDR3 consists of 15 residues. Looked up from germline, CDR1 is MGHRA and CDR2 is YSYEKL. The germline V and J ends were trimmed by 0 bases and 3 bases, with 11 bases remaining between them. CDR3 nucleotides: TGCGCCAGCAGCCAAGATGGGGGGCGGTACTATGGCTACACCTTC. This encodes CASSQDGGRYYGYTF.

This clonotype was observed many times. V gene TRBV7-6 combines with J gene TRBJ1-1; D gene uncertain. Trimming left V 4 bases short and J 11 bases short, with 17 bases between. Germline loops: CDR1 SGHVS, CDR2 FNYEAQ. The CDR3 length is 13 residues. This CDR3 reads CASSSPGAVMAFF. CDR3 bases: TGTGCCAGCAGCTCTCCGGGAGCCGTGATGGCTTTCTTT.

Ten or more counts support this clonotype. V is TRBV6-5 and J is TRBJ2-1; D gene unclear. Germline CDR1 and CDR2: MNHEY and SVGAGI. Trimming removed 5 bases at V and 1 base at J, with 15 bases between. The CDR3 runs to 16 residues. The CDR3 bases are TGTGCCAGCAGTCGCTACCTTGGCGGTTCCTACAATGAGCAGTTCTTC. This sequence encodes CASSRYLGGSYNEQFF.

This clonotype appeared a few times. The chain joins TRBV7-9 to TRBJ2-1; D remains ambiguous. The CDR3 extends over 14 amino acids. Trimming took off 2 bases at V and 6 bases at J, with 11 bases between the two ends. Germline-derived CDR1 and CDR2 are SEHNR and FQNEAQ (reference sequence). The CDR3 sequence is CASSLQLAVNEQFF. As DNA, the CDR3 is TGTGCCAGCAGCTTACAGTTGGCGGTCAATGAGCAGTTCTTC.

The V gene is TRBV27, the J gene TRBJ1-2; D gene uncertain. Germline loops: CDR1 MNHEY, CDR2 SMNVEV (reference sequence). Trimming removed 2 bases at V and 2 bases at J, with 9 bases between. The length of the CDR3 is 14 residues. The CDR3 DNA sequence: TGTGCCAGCAGTTTAGCGCCGGGGAACTATGGCTACACCTTC. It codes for CASSLAPGNYGYTF.

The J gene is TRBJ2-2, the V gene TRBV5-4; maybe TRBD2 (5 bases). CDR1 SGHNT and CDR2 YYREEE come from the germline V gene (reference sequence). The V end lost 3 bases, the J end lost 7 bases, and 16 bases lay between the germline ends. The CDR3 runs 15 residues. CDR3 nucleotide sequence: TGTGCCAGCAGCTCCGGGAAAGCCTGGAACGGGGAGCTGTTTTTT. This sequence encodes CASSSGKAWNGELFF.

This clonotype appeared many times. The chain's CDR3 is CASSLVMRSDTQYF. CDR3 in DNA: TGTGCCAGCAGCTTAGTGATGAGGAGCGATACGCAGTATTTT. The chain combines TRBV11-2 with TRBJ2-3, with unresolved D. The CDR3 sequence is 14 residues long. Trimming took off 1 base at V and 6 bases at J, with 11 bases between the two ends. From germline, CDR1 is SGHAT and CDR2 FQNNGV. Complete variable domain (other parts from reference TRBV11-2 and TRBJ2-3): EAGVAQSPRYKIIEKRQSVAFWCNPISGHATLYWYQQILGQGPKLLIQFQNNGVVDDSQLPKDRFSAERLKGVDSTLKIQPAKLEDSAVYLCASSLVMRSDTQYFGPGTRLTVL.

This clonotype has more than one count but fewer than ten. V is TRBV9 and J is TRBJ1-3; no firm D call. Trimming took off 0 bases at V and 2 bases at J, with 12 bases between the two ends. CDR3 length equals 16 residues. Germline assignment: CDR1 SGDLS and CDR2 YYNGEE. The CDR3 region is CASSVDPDLAGNTIYF. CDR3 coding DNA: TGTGCCAGCAGCGTAGACCCGGACCTGGCTGGAAACACCATATATTTT.

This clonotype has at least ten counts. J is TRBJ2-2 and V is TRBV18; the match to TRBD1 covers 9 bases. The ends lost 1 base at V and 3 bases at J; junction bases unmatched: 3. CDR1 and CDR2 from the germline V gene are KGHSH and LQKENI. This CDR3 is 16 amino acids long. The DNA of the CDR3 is TGTGCCAGCTCACCACGACAGGGGGTGGACACCGGGGAGCTGTTTTTT. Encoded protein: CASSPRQGVDTGELFF.

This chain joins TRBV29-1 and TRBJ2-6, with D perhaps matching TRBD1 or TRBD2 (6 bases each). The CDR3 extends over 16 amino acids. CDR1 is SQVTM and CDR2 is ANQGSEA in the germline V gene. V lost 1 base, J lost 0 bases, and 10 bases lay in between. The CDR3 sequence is CSVEVGGSSGANVLTF. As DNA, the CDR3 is TGCAGCGTTGAAGTAGGGGGGTCCTCTGGGGCCAACGTCCTGACTTTC.

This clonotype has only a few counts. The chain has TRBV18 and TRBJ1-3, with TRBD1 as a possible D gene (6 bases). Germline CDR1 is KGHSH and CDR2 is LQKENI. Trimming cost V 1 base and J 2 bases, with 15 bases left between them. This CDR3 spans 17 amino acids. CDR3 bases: TGTGCCAGCTCACCACTCTCGGGGGCCACTACTGGAAACACCATATATTTT. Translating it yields CASSPLSGATTGNTIYF. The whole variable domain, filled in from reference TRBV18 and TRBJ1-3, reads NAGVMQNPRHLVRRRGQEARLRCSPMKGHSHVYWYRQLPEEGLKFMVYLQKENIIDESGMPKERFSAEFPKEGPSILRIQQVVRGDSAAYFCASSPLSGATTGNTIYFGEGSWLTVV.

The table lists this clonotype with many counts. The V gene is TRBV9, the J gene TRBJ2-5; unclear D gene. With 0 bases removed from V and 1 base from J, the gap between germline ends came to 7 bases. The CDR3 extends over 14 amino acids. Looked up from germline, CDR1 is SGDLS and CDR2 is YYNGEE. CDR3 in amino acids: CASSVGGPQETQYF. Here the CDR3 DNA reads TGTGCCAGCAGCGTAGGAGGTCCCCAAGAGACCCAGTACTTC.

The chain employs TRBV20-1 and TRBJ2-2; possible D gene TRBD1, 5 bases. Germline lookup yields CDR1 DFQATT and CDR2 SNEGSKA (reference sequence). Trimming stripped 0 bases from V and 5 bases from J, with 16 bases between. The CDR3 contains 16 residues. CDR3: CSARDRRQGSTGELFF. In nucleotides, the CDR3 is TGCAGTGCTAGAGATCGAAGGCAGGGATCAACCGGGGAGCTGTTTTTT.

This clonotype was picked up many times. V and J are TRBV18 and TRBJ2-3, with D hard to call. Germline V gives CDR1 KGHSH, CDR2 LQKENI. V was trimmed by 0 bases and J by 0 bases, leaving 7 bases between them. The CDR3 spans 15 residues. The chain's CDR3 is CASSPPGPSTDTQYF. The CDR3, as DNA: TGTGCCAGCTCACCACCCGGGCCTAGCACAGATACGCAGTATTTT.

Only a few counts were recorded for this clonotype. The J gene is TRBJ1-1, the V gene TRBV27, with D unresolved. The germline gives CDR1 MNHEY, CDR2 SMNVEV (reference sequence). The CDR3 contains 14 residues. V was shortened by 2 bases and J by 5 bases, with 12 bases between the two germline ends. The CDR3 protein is CASSLQEERTEAFF. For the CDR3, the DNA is TGTGCCAGCAGTTTACAAGAAGAGCGAACTGAAGCTTTCTTT.

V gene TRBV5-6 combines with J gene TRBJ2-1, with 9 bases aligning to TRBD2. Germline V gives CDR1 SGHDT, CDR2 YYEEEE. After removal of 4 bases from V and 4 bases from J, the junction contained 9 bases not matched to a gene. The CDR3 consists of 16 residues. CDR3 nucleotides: TGTGCCAGCAGCAACCAAAAGACTAGCGGATACAATGAGCAGTTCTTC. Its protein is CASSNQKTSGYNEQFF.

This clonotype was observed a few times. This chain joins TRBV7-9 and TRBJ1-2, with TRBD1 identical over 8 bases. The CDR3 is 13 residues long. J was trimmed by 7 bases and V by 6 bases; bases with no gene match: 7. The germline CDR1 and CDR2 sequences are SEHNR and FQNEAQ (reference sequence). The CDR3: CASSFDRGGGYTF. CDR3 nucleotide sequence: TGTGCCAGCAGTTTTGACAGGGGAGGTGGCTACACCTTC.

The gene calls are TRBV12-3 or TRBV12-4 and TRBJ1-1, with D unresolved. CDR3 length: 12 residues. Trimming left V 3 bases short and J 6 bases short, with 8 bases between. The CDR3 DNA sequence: TGTGCCAGCAGTTTTCACGTTTCTGAAGCTTTCTTT. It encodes CASSFHVSEAFF.

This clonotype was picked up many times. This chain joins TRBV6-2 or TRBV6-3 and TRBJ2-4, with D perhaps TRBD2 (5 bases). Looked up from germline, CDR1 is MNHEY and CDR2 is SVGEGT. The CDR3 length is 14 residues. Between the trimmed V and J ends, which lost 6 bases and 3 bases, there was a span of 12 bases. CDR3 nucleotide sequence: TGTGCCAGCAGAACCGGGGATTACAAAAACATTCAGTACTTC. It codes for CASRTGDYKNIQYF.

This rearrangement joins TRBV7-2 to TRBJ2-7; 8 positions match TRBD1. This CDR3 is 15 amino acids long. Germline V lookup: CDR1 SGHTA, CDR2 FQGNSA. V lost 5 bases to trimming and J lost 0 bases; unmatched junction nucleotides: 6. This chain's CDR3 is CASSPGTGDSYEQYF. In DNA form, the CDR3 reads TGTGCCAGCAGCCCCGGGACAGGCGACTCCTACGAGCAGTACTTC.

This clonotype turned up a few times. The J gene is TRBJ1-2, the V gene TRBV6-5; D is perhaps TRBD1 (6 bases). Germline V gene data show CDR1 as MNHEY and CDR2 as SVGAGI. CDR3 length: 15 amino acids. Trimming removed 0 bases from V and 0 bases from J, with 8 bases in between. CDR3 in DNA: TGTGCCAGCAGTTACTCCAGGACAGCTAACTATGGCTACACCTTC. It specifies CASSYSRTANYGYTF.

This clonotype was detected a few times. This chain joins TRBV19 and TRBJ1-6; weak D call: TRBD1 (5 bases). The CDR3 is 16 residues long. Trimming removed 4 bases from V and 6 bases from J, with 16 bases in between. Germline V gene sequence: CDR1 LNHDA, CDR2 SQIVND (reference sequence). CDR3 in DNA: TGTGCCAGTAGTACAGACAGCCGTCAACGTAATTCACCCCTCCACTTT. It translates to CASSTDSRQRNSPLHF.